This T cell receptor (beta chain) is drawn from a study of T-cell memory formation after mild COVID-19 (dated by TCRdb to the early 2020s). Study-level background: TCR sequence clusters from the two donors were found to be largely donor specific. Longitudinal TCRalpha and TCRbeta repertoire sequencing tracked T-cell clones expanding and contracting after mild COVID-19 in a couple of donors. Two young, previously healthy adult volunteers, one female and one male, were included in the cohort.

Sequencing was carried out with an Illumina NovaSeq 6000. TCRalpha and TCRbeta cDNA libraries were built by 5'RACE with constant-segment primers, adding sample barcodes and unique molecular identifiers. Trizol reagent was used to extract RNA from every sample. The libraries were amplified in two PCR steps, and the second step added a second sample barcode and Illumina TruSeq adapters. Sequencing of the libraries was done on an Illumina NovaSeq, producing 2 x 150 bp paired-end reads. Per the original workflow: The reads were demultiplexed and collapsed into UMI-guided consensus sequences using migec v1.2.7. Using mixcr v2.1.11, the UMI consensuses were aligned to TRA and TRB V and J templates and assembled into clonotypes. Clonotypes were classified as expanded or contracted when called significant by both edgeR and NoisET, with noise models trained on biological replicates. edgeR calls used a false discovery rate-adjusted p below 0.01 and a log2 fold-change threshold of 1. As an exploratory analysis of dynamics, max-normalized trajectories of the 1000 most abundant clonotypes were examined by PCA with hierarchical clustering. Separately sequenced CD4+ and CD8+ repertoires were used to assign the CD4 or CD8 phenotype of responding clones. TCRdb took the public reads, trimmed them with fastp at Q25, ran MiXCR for clone calling and kept in-frame beta chains. Here each entry gathers all rows of one CDR3 protein and keeps the most common genes and DNA. These V and J calls are TCRdb output, not the study's own analysis. This sample holds some 48,000 distinct CDR3 sequences; 12% were observed only once. The ten biggest clones cover around 26% of the sample.

CDR1 and CDR2 are drawn from the germline V gene (reference sequence): MNHEY, SMNVEV. V is trimmed back by 5 bases and J by 5 bases, and the junction contains 7 bases that no gene match accounts for. The CDR3 spans 16 residues, from the cysteine through the phenylalanine. Only the CDR3 portion is preserved as DNA: 48 bases, with reading frame beginning at the first base. Beyond this particular receptor, the publication reports: Some responding clones were detected in pre-infection memory, suggesting pre-existing cross-reactive memory T cells joined the SARS-CoV-2 response. From day 15 to 85, contracting clones showed balanced CD4/CD8 phenotypes, whereas a second wave of clones that expanded from day 15 to 37 leaned towards CD4+. The study included only a couple of mild cases, and larger cohorts that include severe cases with pre-infection samples were judged to be necessary. Whether the second-wave clones peaking on day 37 were SARS-CoV-2 specific was not confirmed. Contracting CD4+ clones were located mainly in the CM and EM memory subsets, whereas CD8+ clones were found to be enriched in EMRA.

Ficoll-Paque density gradient centrifugation was used to isolate PBMCs. On this clonotype: Its target antigen remains unknown. No base qualities exist here, and no much larger clone lies one base off it.

This clonotype was obtained from a young man who had mild COVID-19 (a few samples of this study predate the infection). The sample titles of this study are shuffled in the database, so cell type and time point are left out; the donor was told from shared clones. Recombination linked TRBV27 to TRBJ2-5, and 14 bases in between align with TRBD2. The sequenced material came from PBMCs or a T cell subset sorted from them (not recorded which). For the CDR3, the sequence is CASSDQTSGGAETQYF. In nucleotides, the sequence is TGTGCCAGCAGTGACCAGACTAGCGGGGGGGCGGAGACCCAGTACTTC.